This passage covers 9 T cell receptor beta chains from one sample sequenced in a study of CD8+CD57+ T cells in acquired aplastic anemia. TCR beta VDJ and CDR3 profiling used genomic DNA as template. TCRdb re-derived calls from the reads in MiXCR, one entry per CDR3 protein. The table has about 160,000 distinct CDR3 sequences, 70% to 80% seen once; the top ten hold 40% to 60%. Patients chosen for sequencing had CD8+CD57+ cells that had expanded, as shown by flow cytometry. Sequencing was done on a sample of sorted CD4+, CD8+, or CD8+CD57+ T cells (not recorded which) from PBMCs. These receptors came from a human donor with aplastic anemia.

This clonotype was detected once. The chain couples TRBV20-1 to TRBJ1-4; 8 bases are shared with TRBD1. This CDR3 is 11 amino acids long. After removal of 6 bases from V and 15 bases from J, the junction contained 9 bases not matched to a gene. Germline V gene data show CDR1 as DFQATT and CDR2 as SNEGSKA (reference sequence). The CDR3 DNA is TGCAGTGCCGCGGGACAGGCGGTTGTGTTTTTT. Its protein is CSAAGQAVVFF.

This chain uses TRBV9 with TRBJ1-6; perhaps TRBD1 as D (6 bases). The CDR3 totals 15 residues. The germline CDR1 and CDR2 sequences are SGDLS and YYNGEE. Trimming left V 4 bases short and J 9 bases short, with 17 bases between. CDR3 sequence: CASSFLQGEGSPLHF. CDR3 bases: TGTGCCAGCAGCTTCCTACAGGGTGAGGGTTCACCCCTCCACTTT.

The chain is built from TRBV19 and TRBJ2-5; D gene unclear. V gave up 5 bases and J gave up 0 bases, with 4 bases separating them. The CDR3 sequence is 12 residues long. Germline V gene lookup returns CDR1 LNHDA and CDR2 SQIVND (reference sequence). CDR3 sequence: CASSSDQETQYF. Here the CDR3 DNA reads TGTGCCAGTAGTTCGGACCAAGAGACCCAGTACTTC.

V gene TRBV6-6 combines with J gene TRBJ1-1; no definite D call. From germline, CDR1 is MNHNY and CDR2 SVGAGI (reference sequence). Trimming pared 0 bases from V and 3 bases from J, leaving 8 bases between. The CDR3 totals 14 residues. The CDR3 coding sequence is TGTGCCAGCAGTTACTCAATCAAGGACACTGAAGCTTTCTTT. The encoded protein is CASSYSIKDTEAFF.

The chain is built from TRBV14 and TRBJ1-5, with TRBD1 matching 9 bases. CDR1 and CDR2 from the germline V gene are SGHDN and FVKESK. The CDR3 sequence is 15 residues long. The V and J ends lost 6 bases and 0 bases, in that order; junction bases with no gene match: 3. DNA for the CDR3: TGTGCCAGCAGACAACAGGGGGCTAGCAATCAGCCCCAGCATTTT. Translated: CASRQQGASNQPQHF. The full variable domain, rest sourced from reference TRBV14 and TRBJ1-5, is EAGVTQFPSHSVIEKGQTVTLRCDPISGHDNLYWYRRVMGKEIKFLLHFVKESKQDESGMPNNRFLAERTGGTYSTLKVQPAELEDSGVYFCASRQQGASNQPQHFGDGTRLSIL.

This clonotype occurred a few times. V and J are TRBV15 and TRBJ1-5; D possibly corresponds to TRBD1 (6 bases). Germline V gene sequence: CDR1 LNHNV, CDR2 YYDKDF (reference sequence). The V end lost 0 bases, the J end lost 7 bases, and 13 bases lay between the germline ends. CDR3 size: 15 residues. CDR3 loop: CATSRDRGVGQPQHF. As DNA, the CDR3 is TGTGCCACCAGCAGAGATAGGGGGGTGGGGCAGCCCCAGCATTTT.

The chain combines TRBV13 with TRBJ2-6, with TRBD1 matching 10 bases. J lost 2 bases, V lost 4 bases, and 11 bases had no gene match. Germline lookup yields CDR1 PRHDT and CDR2 FYEKMQ (reference sequence). There are 19 residues in the CDR3. CDR3 protein: CASSSTRQGALTGANVLTF. The CDR3 bases are TGTGCCAGCAGCTCAACACGACAGGGGGCGCTTACTGGGGCCAACGTCCTGACTTTC.

This clonotype came up a few times. One end of the junction fails to match germline, which may point to a read error. The chain carries TRBV10-2 and TRBJ2-5, with 8 bases fitting TRBD1. Looked up from germline, CDR1 is WSHSY and CDR2 is SAAADI. This CDR3 is built from 13 residues. The CDR3 loop is CASGVRGQGTQYF. As DNA, the CDR3 is TGCGCCAGCGGTGTCAGGGGGCAAGGGACCCAGTACTTC.

The rearrangement joins TRBV10-2 to TRBJ2-7; 10 nucleotides agree with TRBD2. Trimming cost V 2 bases and J 4 bases; bases outside gene matches: 2. The germline V gene encodes CDR1 WSHSY and CDR2 SAAADI. The CDR3 spans 14 residues. The CDR3 spells CASSEVSGRYEQYF. The DNA for the CDR3 is TGCGCCAGCAGTGAGGTTAGCGGGAGGTACGAGCAGTACTTC.